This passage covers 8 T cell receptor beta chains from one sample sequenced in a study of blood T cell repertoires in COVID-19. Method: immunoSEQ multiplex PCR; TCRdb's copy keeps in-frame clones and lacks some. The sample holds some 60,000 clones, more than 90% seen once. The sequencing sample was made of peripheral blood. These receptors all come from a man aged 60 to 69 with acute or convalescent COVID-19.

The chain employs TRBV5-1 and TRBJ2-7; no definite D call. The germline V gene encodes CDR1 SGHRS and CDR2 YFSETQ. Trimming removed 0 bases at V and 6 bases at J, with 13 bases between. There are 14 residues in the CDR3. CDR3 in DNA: TGCGCCAGCAGCTTGGGGGCTACTCTCGGCGAGCAGTACTTC. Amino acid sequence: CASSLGATLGEQYF. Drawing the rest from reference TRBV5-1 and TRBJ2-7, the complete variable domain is KAGVTQTPRYLIKTRGQQVTLSCSPISGHRSVSWYQQTPGQGLQFLFEYFSETQRNKGNFPGRFSGRQFSNSRSEMNVSTLELGDSALYLCASSLGATLGEQYFGPGTRLTVT.

The CDR3 bases are TGTGCCAGCAGCCTGGACGGGTATAGCAATCAGCCCCAGCATTTT. Its protein product is CASSLDGYSNQPQHF. The chain recombines TRBV5-6 with TRBJ1-5; no clear D. V was trimmed by 4 bases and J by 0 bases, leaving 11 bases between them. This CDR3 comprises 15 residues. Germline V gives CDR1 SGHDT, CDR2 YYEEEE. The full variable domain, rest sourced from reference TRBV5-6 and TRBJ1-5, is DAGVTQSPTHLIKTRGQQVTLRCSPKSGHDTVSWYQQALGQGPQFIFQYYEEEERQRGNFPDRFSGHQFPNYSSELNVNALLLGDSALYLCASSLDGYSNQPQHFGDGTRLSIL.

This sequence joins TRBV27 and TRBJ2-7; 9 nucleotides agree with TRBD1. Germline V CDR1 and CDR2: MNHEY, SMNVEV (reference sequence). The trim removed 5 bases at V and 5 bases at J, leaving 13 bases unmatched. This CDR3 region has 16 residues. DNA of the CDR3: TGTGCCAGCAGTCTCTCGCCGGGACAGGGAAAAAACGAGCAGTACTTC. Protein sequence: CASSLSPGQGKNEQYF.

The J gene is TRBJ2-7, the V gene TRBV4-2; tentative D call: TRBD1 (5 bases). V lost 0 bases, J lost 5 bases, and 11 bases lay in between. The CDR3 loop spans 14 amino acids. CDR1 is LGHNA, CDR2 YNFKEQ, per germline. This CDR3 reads CASSQDLRRDEQYF. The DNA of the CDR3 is TGTGCCAGCAGCCAAGATCTCCGCAGGGACGAGCAGTACTTC.

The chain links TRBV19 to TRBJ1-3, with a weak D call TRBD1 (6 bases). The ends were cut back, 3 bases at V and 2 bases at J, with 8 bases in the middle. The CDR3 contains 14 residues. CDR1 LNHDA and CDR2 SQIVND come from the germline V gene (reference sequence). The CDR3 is CASSITGTGNTIYF. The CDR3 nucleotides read TGTGCCAGTAGTATTACAGGGACTGGAAACACCATATATTTT.

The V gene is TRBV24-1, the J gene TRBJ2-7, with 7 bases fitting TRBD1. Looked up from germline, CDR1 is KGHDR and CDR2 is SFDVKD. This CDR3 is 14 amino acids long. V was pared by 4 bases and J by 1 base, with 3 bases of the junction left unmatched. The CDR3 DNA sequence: TGTGCCACCAGTGAGAAGGGGGCATCCTACGAGCAGTACTTC. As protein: CATSEKGASYEQYF.

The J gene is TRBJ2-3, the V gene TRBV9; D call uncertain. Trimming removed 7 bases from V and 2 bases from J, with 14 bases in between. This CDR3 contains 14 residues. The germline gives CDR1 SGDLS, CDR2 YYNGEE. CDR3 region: CASAESPNTDTQYF. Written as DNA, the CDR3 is TGTGCCAGCGCGGAGTCCCCTAACACAGATACGCAGTATTTT.

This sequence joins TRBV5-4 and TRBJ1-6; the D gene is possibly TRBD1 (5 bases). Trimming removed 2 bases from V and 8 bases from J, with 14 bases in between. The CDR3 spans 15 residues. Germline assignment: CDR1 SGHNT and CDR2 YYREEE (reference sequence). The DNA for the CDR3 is TGTGCCAGCAGCTTAGGGGCGGGGGACTATTCACCCCTCCACTTT. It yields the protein CASSLGAGDYSPLHF.